This T cell receptor (beta chain) was sequenced during a study of cytomegalovirus exposure and HLA in healthy donors. PCR employed 60 Vbeta and 13 Jbeta primers. The protocol was immunoSEQ multiplex PCR, while the TCRdb copy is restricted to in-frame clones and leaves out a portion. The sample records 60,000 to 90,000 clones, approximately 80% being singletons. This CDR3 spans 15 amino acids. V dropped 4 bases and J dropped 9; count of bases not matched to a gene: 13. Germline V gives CDR1 SGHNT, CDR2 YYREEE (reference sequence). Sequencing was performed on PBMCs. The chain is built from TRBV5-4 and TRBJ2-1; 7 nucleotides agree with TRBD2. The receptor comes from a man between 65 and 85 years old in good health and CMV-seropositive. The CDR3 region has the DNA TGTGCCAGCAGCCCATTCGGGGGGAGGAGGGGTGAGCAGTTCTTC. Protein sequence: CASSPFGGRRGEQFF. Based on the CDR3 plus reference TRBV5-4 and TRBJ2-1, the full variable domain is ETGVTQSPTHLIKTRGQQVTLRCSSQSGHNTVSWYQQALGQGPQFIFQYYREEENGRGNFPPRFSGLQFPNYSSELNVNALELDDSALYLCASSPFGGRRGEQFFGPGTRLTVL.